This T cell receptor (beta chain) originates from a study of graft-versus-host responses after intestinal transplantation. At the level of the study: Isolated intestinal, liver-intestinal, or multivisceral transplants had been given to the recipients. General study results and limits: Early post-transplant HvG declines tracked with peak circulating GvH clone levels.

Trimming cost V 3 bases and J 9 bases; bases outside gene matches: 13. The germline CDR1 and CDR2 sequences are SGHTA and FQGTGA. The CDR3 loop spans 16 amino acids. This clone appeared a few times. Plates contained about 200,000 CFSE-labeled responder cells and about 200,000 irradiated, violet-dye-labeled stimulator cells. The method was immunoSEQ multiplex PCR; TCRdb's version includes in-frame clones alone and lacks a portion of them. The table shows 6,000 to 8,500 clones, with roughly 34% occurring only once. The gene calls are TRBV7-3 and TRBJ2-1; 8 positions agree with TRBD2. The TCR comes from a human patient who was an organ donor for intestinal transplantation. Sample: alloreactive CD8+ T cells from a mixed lymphocyte reaction culture, taken before transplantation. The subset was: CFSE-low proliferating T cells sorted from roughly six-day pre-transplant mixed lymphocyte reaction (GvH or HvG direction). The CDR3, as DNA: TGTGCCAGCAGCTTCCGCGGGGTAGCGGGGCTGGGTGAGCAGTTCTTC. This codes for CASSFRGVAGLGEQFF.